The 30 T cell receptor beta chains presented below share a single source sample, sequenced in a study of T cell changes during pregnancy in multiple sclerosis. Assay: immunoSEQ multiplex PCR; the TCRdb copy retains only in-frame clones and omits some. Of under 40,000 clones in the sample, less than 95% were seen once. The sequences come from CD8+ T cells from peripheral blood mononuclear cells, collected in the first trimester of pregnancy. Every receptor here comes from a female donor with multiple sclerosis, enrolled in a pregnancy study.

The V call is TRBV5-1, the J call TRBJ1-4, with unresolved D. Deletions cut 4 bases from V and 0 bases from J, with 10 bases between. CDR1 and CDR2 from the germline V gene are SGHRS and YFSETQ. There are 15 residues in the CDR3. CDR3 nucleotide sequence: TGCGCCAGCAGCCCCAGACAAACAACTAATGAAAAACTGTTTTTT. It yields the protein CASSPRQTTNEKLFF.

The rearrangement joins TRBV27 to TRBJ1-2; possibly TRBD1 for D (5 bases). Germline V gives CDR1 MNHEY, CDR2 SMNVEV (reference sequence). Trimming took off 4 bases at V and 6 bases at J, with 12 bases between the two ends. The CDR3 extends over 13 amino acids. The CDR3 protein is CASSYQGVDGYTF. CDR3 nucleotides: TGTGCCAGCAGTTACCAGGGTGTGGATGGCTACACCTTC.

The chain employs TRBV28 and TRBJ2-5; 9 bases align to TRBD2. The CDR3 extends over 17 amino acids. CDR1 is MDHEN, CDR2 SYDVKM, per germline. V shed 8 bases and J 2 bases; nucleotides not matched to a gene: 15. The CDR3 DNA follows: TGTGCCAGCCACAGGGTTCCAGCGGGAGGCCTACAAGAGACCCAGTACTTC. Translation gives CASHRVPAGGLQETQYF.

This clone was observed a handful of times. This rearrangement joins TRBV14 to TRBJ2-2; a weak D match, TRBD1 (6 bases). The CDR3 is 15 amino acids. Germline assignment: CDR1 SGHDN and CDR2 FVKESK. Between the trimmed V and J ends, which lost 3 bases and 5 bases, there was a span of 13 bases. CDR3 nucleotides: TGTGCCAGCAGCCAGGCTACAGGGTATACCGGGGAGCTGTTTTTT. Protein sequence: CASSQATGYTGELFF.

The rearrangement joins TRBV29-1 to TRBJ1-1, with 8 bases aligning to TRBD1. Trimming removed 3 bases from V and 0 bases from J; junction bases left unmatched: 15. Germline loops: CDR1 SQVTM, CDR2 ANQGSEA. CDR3 length: 18 amino acids. CDR3 sequence (DNA): TGCAGCGTTGAGGACCCGAGACAGGGGTCGAGGATGAACACTGAAGCTTTCTTT. Its protein is CSVEDPRQGSRMNTEAFF.

The genes are TRBV2 and TRBJ2-7; D is perhaps TRBD2 (5 bases). Germline V gene lookup returns CDR1 SNHLY and CDR2 FYNNEI. The length of the CDR3 is 15 residues. Between the trimmed V and J ends, which lost 6 bases and 0 bases, there was a span of 15 bases. In DNA, the CDR3 is TGTGCCAGCAGGGGCGGACTGCTTGACTCCTACGAGCAGTACTTC. It translates to CASRGGLLDSYEQYF.

V is TRBV19 and J is TRBJ1-2; 7 bases fit TRBD1. V shed 6 bases and J 13 bases; nucleotides not matched to a gene: 11. The CDR3 extends over 12 amino acids. CDR1 and CDR2 (germline): LNHDA, SQIVND (reference sequence). The CDR3 coding sequence is TGTGCCAGTAGAATCGGACAGGAGCGCATCACCTTC. This translates into CASRIGQERITF.

The CDR3 reads CASSVEGARYNEQFF. Written as DNA, the CDR3 is TGTGCCAGCAGCGTAGAAGGGGCAAGATACAATGAGCAGTTCTTC. The chain couples TRBV9 to TRBJ2-1; weak D call: TRBD1 (5 bases). Germline V CDR1 and CDR2: SGDLS, YYNGEE. Deletions cut 0 bases from V and 4 bases from J, with 11 bases between. The CDR3 has 15 amino acids.

The chain uses TRBV2 and TRBJ1-2; D is unresolved. Germline values: CDR1 SNHLY, CDR2 FYNNEI. Trimming left V 11 bases short and J 1 base short, with 20 bases between. The CDR3 covers 15 residues. CDR3 sequence: CAGLTPMGSNYGYTF. The CDR3 DNA reads TGTGCCGGACTGACCCCCATGGGGAGTAACTATGGCTACACCTTC.

The chain links TRBV4-2 to TRBJ2-1; 10 bases map to TRBD2. The CDR3 contains 17 residues. The germline V gene encodes CDR1 LGHNA and CDR2 YNFKEQ. After removal of 0 bases from V and 6 bases from J, the junction contained 8 bases not matched to a gene. As DNA, the CDR3 is TGTGCCAGCAGCCAAGAAGAGGCTAGCGGGGGACCCAATGAGCAGTTCTTC. Protein: CASSQEEASGGPNEQFF.

The V and J genes are TRBV7-9 and TRBJ2-1, with 9 bases that match TRBD2. The CDR3 extends over 16 amino acids. With 5 bases clipped from V and 7 bases from J, the junction kept 12 bases outside the gene matches. CDR1 and CDR2 (germline): SEHNR, FQNEAQ (reference sequence). The DNA of the CDR3 is TGTGCCAGCAGCGTAGAGGTAGCGGGAGCCGAGAATGAGCAGTTCTTC. It encodes CASSVEVAGAENEQFF.

V and J are TRBV7-9 and TRBJ2-3, with 7 bases that match TRBD2. This CDR3 is 15 amino acids long. Germline assignment: CDR1 SEHNR and CDR2 FQNEAQ (reference sequence). Germline trimming cut 6 bases from V and 4 bases from J; bases unmatched to any gene: 10. CDR3 residues: CASSLRGNFADTQYF. The CDR3 DNA sequence: TGTGCCAGCAGTTTGCGGGGGAACTTTGCAGATACGCAGTATTTT.

This chain's CDR3 is CASSQIPDSNTEAFF. Written as DNA, the CDR3 is TGCGCCAGCAGCCAAATTCCGGACAGCAACACTGAAGCTTTCTTT. The chain combines TRBV4-1 with TRBJ1-1; D might be TRBD1 (6 bases). Per germline, CDR1 MGHRA and CDR2 YSYEKL. This CDR3 contains 15 residues. V lost 2 bases, J lost 2 bases, and 12 bases lay in between.

CDR3 protein: CASSLHFASSTDTQYF. Written as DNA, the CDR3 is TGTGCCAGCAGCCTCCACTTTGCTTCTAGCACAGATACGCAGTATTTT. The J gene is TRBJ2-3, the V gene TRBV7-8; no clear D. CDR3 length: 16 residues. The germline V gene encodes CDR1 SGHVS and CDR2 FQNEAQ. V lost 5 bases to trimming and J lost 0 bases, with 15 bases between them.

This clone was recorded only once. The chain has TRBV28 and TRBJ1-1, with D possibly being TRBD1 (5 bases). V lost 3 bases and J 5 bases, leaving 10 bases between the germline ends. Germline V gives CDR1 MDHEN, CDR2 SYDVKM. This CDR3 is 13 amino acids long. CDR3 residues: CASSFGGGTEAFF. The CDR3 region has the DNA TGTGCCAGCAGTTTTGGGGGGGGTACTGAAGCTTTCTTT. Based on the CDR3 plus reference TRBV28 and TRBJ1-1, the full variable domain is DVKVTQSSRYLVKRTGEKVFLECVQDMDHENMFWYRQDPGLGLRLIYFSYDVKMKEKGDIPEGYSVSREKKERFSLILESASTNQTSMYLCASSFGGGTEAFFGQGTRLTVV.

CDR3 in DNA: TGTGCCAGCAGTTCCAGGGGGCCGACCTACGAGCAGTACTTC. Protein sequence: CASSSRGPTYEQYF. The chain joins TRBV28 to TRBJ2-7, with 8 nucleotides matching TRBD1. Trimming removed 4 bases from V and 2 bases from J; junction bases left unmatched: 4. Per germline, CDR1 MDHEN and CDR2 SYDVKM. There are 14 residues in the CDR3.

The V and J genes are TRBV7-9 and TRBJ1-2; TRBD1 is a possible D gene (6 bases). V lost 7 bases and J 6 bases, leaving 24 bases between the germline ends. Germline lookup yields CDR1 SEHNR and CDR2 FQNEAQ (reference sequence). This CDR3 has 16 residues. CDR3 loop: CASNKGGGLAANGYTF. As DNA, the CDR3 is TGTGCCAGCAACAAGGGAGGGGGGCTAGCGGCGAATGGCTACACCTTC.

The chain uses TRBV19 and TRBJ2-3, with unresolved D. From germline, CDR1 is LNHDA and CDR2 SQIVND (reference sequence). V lost 5 bases and J 6 bases, leaving 18 bases between the germline ends. The CDR3 sequence is 15 residues long. CDR3 sequence reads: CASSLSLGRTDTQYF. The DNA of the CDR3 is TGTGCCAGTAGTCTTAGCTTGGGTCGTACGGATACGCAGTATTTT.

The rearrangement links TRBV19 to TRBJ1-1; D perhaps matches TRBD1 (5 bases). The CDR3 runs 13 residues. Deletions cut 2 bases from V and 3 bases from J, with 7 bases between. Germline CDR1 LNHDA, CDR2 SQIVND (reference sequence). The DNA of the CDR3 is TGTGCCAGTAGTATATCAGGGTACACTGAAGCTTTCTTT. This sequence encodes CASSISGYTEAFF.

This chain joins TRBV29-1 and TRBJ2-1; the match to TRBD2 covers 16 bases. CDR3 size: 17 residues. Germline loops: CDR1 SQVTM, CDR2 ANQGSEA. The V and J ends lost 4 bases and 9 bases, in that order; junction bases with no gene match: 12. The CDR3 sequence is CSVGGLAGGPKAGEQFF. In DNA form, the CDR3 reads TGCAGCGTTGGGGGACTAGCGGGAGGGCCAAAAGCCGGTGAGCAGTTCTTC.

The genes are TRBV28 and TRBJ2-1; possibly TRBD2 for D (5 bases). V dropped 7 bases and J dropped 5 bases, with 21 bases sitting between them. The CDR3 contains 16 residues. CDR1 MDHEN and CDR2 SYDVKM come from the germline V gene. The CDR3 DNA reads TGTGCCAGCATCACCGGAGACTATGCTATCCACAATGAGCAGTTCTTC. It codes for CASITGDYAIHNEQFF.

The chain is built from TRBV19 and TRBJ1-5; TRBD1 is a possible D gene (5 bases). The V and J ends lost 6 bases and 0 bases respectively, with 15 bases between them. The CDR3 totals 16 residues. Per germline, CDR1 LNHDA and CDR2 SQIVND (reference sequence). In DNA form, the CDR3 reads TGTGCCAGTAGGGCTTACGGGGGAGATAGCAATCAGCCCCAGCATTTT. Its protein is CASRAYGGDSNQPQHF. The whole variable domain, filled in from reference TRBV19 and TRBJ1-5, reads DGGITQSPKYLFRKEGQNVTLSCEQNLNHDAMYWYRQDPGQGLRLIYYSQIVNDFQKGDIAEGYSVSREKKESFPLTVTSAQKNPTAFYLCASRAYGGDSNQPQHFGDGTRLSIL.

The chain has TRBV6-5 and TRBJ2-3; maybe TRBD2 (5 bases). CDR1 and CDR2 (germline): MNHEY, SVGAGI. The germline V and J ends were trimmed by 6 bases and 6 bases, with 7 bases remaining between them. The CDR3 runs 11 residues. CDR3 sequence: CASSPGDTQYF. The CDR3 nucleotides are TGTGCCAGCAGCCCGGGGGATACGCAGTATTTT.

This sequence joins TRBV6-5 and TRBJ2-4; D might be TRBD2 (6 bases). V shed 0 bases and J shed 0 bases, with 9 bases lying between them. Germline lookup yields CDR1 MNHEY and CDR2 SVGAGI. CDR3 size: 16 residues. In nucleotides, the CDR3 is TGTGCCAGCAGTTACTCTAGCGGTCTAGCCAAAAACATTCAGTACTTC. Encoded protein: CASSYSSGLAKNIQYF.

The rearrangement links TRBV6-6 to TRBJ2-2; 8 nucleotides match TRBD2. The CDR3 is 13 residues long. Germline lookup yields CDR1 MNHNY and CDR2 SVGAGI (reference sequence). V dropped 7 bases and J dropped 5; count of bases not matched to a gene: 3. CDR3 DNA: TGTGCCAGCATCCAGCGGGAGACCGGGGAGCTGTTTTTT. This translates into CASIQRETGELFF.

This chain connects TRBV15 to TRBJ1-5, with D perhaps matching TRBD1 (5 bases). The CDR3 extends over 16 amino acids. V gave up 0 bases and J gave up 4 bases, with 13 bases separating them. Germline values: CDR1 LNHNV, CDR2 YYDKDF (reference sequence). The DNA for the CDR3 is TGTGCCACCAGCAGAGATTCTTGGGGGGGGAATCAGCCCCAGCATTTT. Protein: CATSRDSWGGNQPQHF.

The chain employs TRBV27 and TRBJ2-7; 7 positions agree with TRBD2. Unmatched junction bases numbered 6, after V lost 11 bases and J lost 2 bases. This CDR3 has 12 amino acids. Germline V gives CDR1 MNHEY, CDR2 SMNVEV (reference sequence). CDR3 in amino acids: CAAGGRTYEQYF. CDR3 bases: TGTGCCGCCGGCGGGAGAACCTACGAGCAGTACTTC.

The CDR3 reads CASSTLGGIQEKLFF. Here the CDR3 DNA reads TGTGCCAGCAGCACTCTAGGGGGCATACAGGAAAAACTGTTTTTT. The rearrangement uses TRBV21-1 and TRBJ1-4; TRBD1, as called in the table, went unchecked against the DNA. TRBV21-1 is listed as a pseudogene. The CDR3 consists of 15 residues.

J is TRBJ2-7 and V is TRBV5-5; maybe TRBD1 (6 bases). The CDR3 is 12 amino acids. From germline, CDR1 is SGHKS and CDR2 YYEKEE (reference sequence). V was pared by 1 base and J by 7 bases, with 9 bases between. Here the CDR3 DNA reads TGTGCCAGCAGCTTGTCAGGGGAAGAGCAGTACTTC. It encodes CASSLSGEEQYF.

The chain couples TRBV4-3 to TRBJ1-4, with a weak D call TRBD1 (5 bases). The CDR3 has 15 residues. With 0 bases removed from V and 5 bases from J, the gap between germline ends came to 10 bases. Germline lookup yields CDR1 LGHNA and CDR2 YSLEER. The CDR3 region is CASSQDFTGNEKLFF. The CDR3 region has the DNA TGCGCCAGCAGCCAAGATTTCACAGGCAATGAAAAACTGTTTTTT.